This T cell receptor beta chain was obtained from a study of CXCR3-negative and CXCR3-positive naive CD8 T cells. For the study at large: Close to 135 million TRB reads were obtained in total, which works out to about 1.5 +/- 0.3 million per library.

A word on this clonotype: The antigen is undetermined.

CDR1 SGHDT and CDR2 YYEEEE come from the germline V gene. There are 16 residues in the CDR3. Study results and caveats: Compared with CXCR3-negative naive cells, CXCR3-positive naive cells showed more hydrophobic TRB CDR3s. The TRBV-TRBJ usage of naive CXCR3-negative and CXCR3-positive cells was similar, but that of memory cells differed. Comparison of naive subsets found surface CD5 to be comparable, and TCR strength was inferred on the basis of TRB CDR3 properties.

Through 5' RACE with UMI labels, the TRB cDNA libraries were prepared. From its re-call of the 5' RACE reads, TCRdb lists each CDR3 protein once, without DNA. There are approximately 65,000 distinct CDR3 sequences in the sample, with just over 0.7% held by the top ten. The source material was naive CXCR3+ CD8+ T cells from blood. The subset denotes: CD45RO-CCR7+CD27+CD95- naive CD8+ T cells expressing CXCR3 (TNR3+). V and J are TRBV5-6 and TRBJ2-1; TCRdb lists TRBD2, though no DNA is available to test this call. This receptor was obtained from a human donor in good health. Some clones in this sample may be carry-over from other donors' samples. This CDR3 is CASSLAAEGPINEQFF.